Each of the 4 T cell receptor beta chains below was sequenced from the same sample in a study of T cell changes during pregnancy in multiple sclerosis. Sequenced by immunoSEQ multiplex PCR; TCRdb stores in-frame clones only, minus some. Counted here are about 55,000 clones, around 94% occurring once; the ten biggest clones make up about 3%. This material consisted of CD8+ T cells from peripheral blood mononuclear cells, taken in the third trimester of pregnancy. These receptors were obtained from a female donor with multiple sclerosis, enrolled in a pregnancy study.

This CDR3 is CASSPSGGQTQYF. The CDR3 nucleotides are TGCGCCAGCAGCCCCTCGGGGGGGCAGACCCAGTACTTC. The V call is TRBV5-1, the J call TRBJ2-5, with 8 nucleotides matching TRBD2. The CDR3 length is 13 residues. The germline V gene encodes CDR1 SGHRS and CDR2 YFSETQ. Losses at the gene ends were 4 bases for V and 6 bases for J; bases not matched to a gene: 5.

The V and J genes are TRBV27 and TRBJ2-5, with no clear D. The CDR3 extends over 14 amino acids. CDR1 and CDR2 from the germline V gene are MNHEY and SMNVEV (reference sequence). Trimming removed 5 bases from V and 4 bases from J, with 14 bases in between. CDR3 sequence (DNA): TGTGCCAGCAGTACCAGGCTCACCCTAGAGACCCAGTACTTC. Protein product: CASSTRLTLETQYF.

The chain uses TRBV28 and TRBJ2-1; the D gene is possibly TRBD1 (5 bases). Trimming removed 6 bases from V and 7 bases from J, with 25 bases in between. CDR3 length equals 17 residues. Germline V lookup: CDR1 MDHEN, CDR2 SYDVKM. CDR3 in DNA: TGTGCCAGCAGATCTACCGTGGGGTCGCCTACAGGAAATGAGCAGTTCTTC. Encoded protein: CASRSTVGSPTGNEQFF.

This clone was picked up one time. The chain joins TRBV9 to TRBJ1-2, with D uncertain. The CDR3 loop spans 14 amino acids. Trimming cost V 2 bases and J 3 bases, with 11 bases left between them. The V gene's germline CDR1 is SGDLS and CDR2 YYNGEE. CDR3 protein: CASSVSSRDYGYTF. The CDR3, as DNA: TGTGCCAGCAGCGTGTCTTCACGGGACTATGGCTACACCTTC.